The text below deals with one T cell receptor (beta chain). Many counts were recorded for this clonotype. The specificity of this receptor is unknown. Base qualities are not at hand, and no much larger clone is one base apart. Trimming takes 1 base from V and 5 bases from J, and the germline ends sit 7 bases apart. Looking up the germline V gene yields CDR1 KGHDR and CDR2 SFDVKD. Inclusive of the bounding cysteine and phenylalanine, the CDR3 is 13 residues long. Only the CDR3 DNA stays, 39 bases, in frame from base 1. Patients with uncontrolled infections, other autoimmune diseases, pregnancy or lactation were excluded. Clinical symptoms, serum thyroxine and TRAb, thyroid ultrasound, and orbital computed tomography formed the basis for the diagnoses. Trizol reagent was used to extract total RNA, and RNA quality was then checked on an Agilent 2100 Bioanalyzer. The data derive from a study of T cells in Graves' hyperthyroidism and ophthalmopathy (dated by TCRdb to the late 2010s). Notes on the research overall: To identify distinguishing TCR V-J signatures, a discovery cohort of about 100 patients was used, comprising 40 to 45 with Graves' ophthalmopathy and some 60 with stable Graves' hyperthyroidism. Whether ophthalmopathy could be predicted prospectively was tested in an independent validation cohort made up of under 20 hyperthyroidism patients plus 17 patients who later progressed to ophthalmopathy. The approximately 100 discovery patients were randomly divided into training and test sets at a 7:3 ratio. Thyroid tissue and blood T-cell repertoires from about six Graves' hyperthyroidism patients were also compared in the study. After sampling, hyperthyroidism patients received methimazole starting at 30 mg daily, and ophthalmopathy patients received high-dose intravenous methylprednisolone. The paper reports TCR Vbeta CDR3 sequencing of 140 or so peripheral blood samples: 40 to 45 ophthalmopathy, under 80 hyperthyroidism and roughly 17 progressor patients.

The TCR beta CDR3 regions were amplified from RNA transcripts. The TCR CDR3 was subjected to a first round of RT-PCR using the HTBI primer set and the Qiagen OneStep RT-PCR kit. The libraries were constructed in a second round of multiplex PCR and then size-selected and purified. Sequencing of the libraries was done on an Illumina HiSeq2000 using paired-end 100 bp reads. The original methods were these. SOAPnuke was used to process the raw data, removing reads that contained adapters or uncalled bases, had a mean Phred below 15, or lacked an exact match to the constant primer or identifier. COPE v1.2.5 was used to merge the high-quality paired reads, and each unique nucleotide sequence was defined as a clonotype. Clonotypes were aligned to IMGT TRBV, TRBD and TRBJ reference segments using MiTCR v1.1. Only V-J combinations with frequency above 0.0001, covering about 99% of repertoires, were analysed. A TCS score was defined as the ratio between F50 (clonal expansion) and ExV (chaos), using BLOSUM62-based TCRdist between CDR3 peptides within each V-J. Welch's t-statistics and random forest reduced around 550 V-J features to around 14, which were used in a naive Bayes classifier (R e1071). The similarity between thyroid and blood repertoires was quantified using the Morisita-Horn index. TCRdb reanalyzed the raw reads on its own, using fastp at Q25 for trimming and MiXCR for clone calling, and kept in-frame beta chains. Entries are consolidated by CDR3 protein sequence, retaining the most common genes and DNA. The V and J calls shown here were made by TCRdb, not taken from the authors' results. This sample lists about 500,000 distinct CDR3 sequences; 40% to 50% were detected once. The ten largest clones represent approximately 44% of the sample.

Broader findings and caveats from the paper: In validation, progression to ophthalmopathy was predicted by the model with almost 71% sensitivity and around 76% specificity, a median of around 5.9 months before onset. Most expanded thyroid clonotypes (frequency above 0.001) were also detected in blood, suggesting blood repertoires may reflect thyroid immune responses. Ophthalmopathy was separated from stable hyperthyroidism by a 13 V-J signature model, with roughly 88% sensitivity and about 81% specificity obtained in cross-validation and 80%/75% obtained in testing. Sample size was not statistically predetermined, and investigators were not blinded to group allocation.

This clonotype was obtained from an adult woman with Graves' disease, either hyperthyroidism or ophthalmopathy (not recorded which). Specimen: peripheral blood or thyroid tissue (not recorded which). Recombination joined TRBV24-1 with TRBJ2-5, with the D gene call left open. For the CDR3, the sequence is CATSDFLRETQYF. The nucleotide sequence is TGTGCCACCAGTGATTTTCTCCGGGAGACCCAGTACTTC.